Shown below are 30 T cell receptor beta chains from a single sample sequenced in a study of T cells after yellow fever vaccination. TCRdb reprocessed the 5' RACE reads via MiXCR and lists one record per CDR3 protein. Among a few hundred thousand distinct CDR3 sequences listed, approximately 4% were seen once. This specimen was PBMCs, taken 5 days after the yellow fever booster vaccination. The receptors here all came from a man younger than 30 who received the YFV17D yellow fever vaccine.

This rearrangement joins TRBV5-1 to TRBJ1-1; D is ambiguous. V was clipped by 4 bases and J by 3 bases, with 13 bases between them. The CDR3 spans 14 residues. From germline, CDR1 is SGHRS and CDR2 YFSETQ. CDR3: CASSPGHVDTEAFF. CDR3 sequence (DNA): TGCGCCAGCAGCCCGGGCCACGTGGACACTGAAGCTTTCTTT.

This clonotype was seen a few times. The chain recombines TRBV5-1 with TRBJ2-1; D is unresolved. Trimming left V 1 base short and J 8 bases short, with 10 bases between. Germline values: CDR1 SGHRS, CDR2 YFSETQ. This CDR3 comprises 13 residues. In nucleotides, the CDR3 is TGCGCCAGCAGCTTGTCGGAAGTATATGAGCAGTTCTTC. Residues: CASSLSEVYEQFF.

The chain links TRBV4-1 to TRBJ2-3; 7 bases map to TRBD1. Germline V gene sequence: CDR1 MGHRA, CDR2 YSYEKL. V shed 2 bases, J shed 2 bases, and the junction held 7 bases outside the gene matches. The CDR3 covers 16 residues. The CDR3 is CASSQRPGQSTDTQYF. CDR3 coding DNA: TGCGCCAGCAGCCAACGGCCGGGACAGTCCACAGATACGCAGTATTTT.

This clonotype has only a few counts. V and J are TRBV4-3 and TRBJ2-7, with D possibly matching TRBD2 (7 bases). Trimming took off 0 bases at V and 3 bases at J, with 15 bases between the two ends. From germline, CDR1 is LGHNA and CDR2 YSLEER. The CDR3 is 16 residues long. The CDR3 region has the DNA TGCGCCAGCAGCCAAGATAGGGCGGGGGCCCTCTACGAGCAGTACTTC. This gives the protein CASSQDRAGALYEQYF.

The chain carries TRBV4-3 and TRBJ2-1, with 9 bases matching TRBD1. Losses at the gene ends were 1 base for V and 2 bases for J; bases not matched to a gene: 6. Germline-derived CDR1 and CDR2 are LGHNA and YSLEER. The CDR3 spans 17 residues. The CDR3: CASSQGVGQGTYNEQFF. DNA for the CDR3: TGCGCCAGCAGCCAAGGCGTGGGACAGGGCACCTACAATGAGCAGTTCTTC.

The V call is TRBV12-3 or TRBV12-4, the J call TRBJ1-2; D is undetermined. The CDR3 runs 13 residues. The V end was cut by 7 bases, the J end by 1 base, with 10 bases between. CDR3 in DNA: TGTGCCAGCACCGTATCTAATAACTATGGCTACACCTTC. It translates to CASTVSNNYGYTF.

This clonotype showed up just a few times. V gene TRBV27 combines with J gene TRBJ1-2; D unresolved. From germline, CDR1 is MNHEY and CDR2 SMNVEV (reference sequence). CDR3 length: 13 residues. Between the trimmed V and J ends, which lost 6 bases and 8 bases, there was a span of 16 bases. As DNA, the CDR3 is TGTGCCAGCAGCCAAATGGATGTTGGGGGCTACACCTTC. Translating it yields CASSQMDVGGYTF.

The genes are TRBV7-9 and TRBJ1-1; D is possibly TRBD1 (6 bases). CDR1 and CDR2 (germline): SEHNR, FQNEAQ (reference sequence). V lost 6 bases and J lost 1, with 18 bases in between. The CDR3 covers 16 residues. The CDR3 DNA reads TGTGCCAGCAGTCCTACCGCTTTCAGGGGGAACACTGAAGCTTTCTTT. This sequence encodes CASSPTAFRGNTEAFF.

This clonotype has only a few counts. The rearrangement uses TRBV18 and TRBJ2-1; no clear D gene. Trimming took 3 bases from V and 0 from J, leaving 12 bases between them. CDR1 KGHSH and CDR2 LQKENI come from the germline V gene. CDR3 size: 16 residues. In nucleotides, the CDR3 is TGTGCCAGCTCACCCGGAATGACGAGCTCCTACAATGAGCAGTTCTTC. Its translation is CASSPGMTSSYNEQFF. Filled out from reference TRBV18 and TRBJ2-1, the complete variable domain reads NAGVMQNPRHLVRRRGQEARLRCSPMKGHSHVYWYRQLPEEGLKFMVYLQKENIIDESGMPKERFSAEFPKEGPSILRIQQVVRGDSAAYFCASSPGMTSSYNEQFFGPGTRLTVL.

The sample holds a few counts of this clonotype. The chain employs TRBV19 and TRBJ1-6; D call uncertain. The germline CDR1 and CDR2 sequences are LNHDA and SQIVND (reference sequence). Trimming took 3 bases from V and 6 from J, leaving 18 bases between them. The CDR3 sequence is 17 residues long. The CDR3 region has the DNA TGTGCCAGTAGTATGGTATTGGCGGACGGCCCTAATTCACCCCTCCACTTT. Translation gives CASSMVLADGPNSPLHF.

This clonotype was detected only a few times. V is TRBV6-2 or TRBV6-3 and J is TRBJ1-5, with 11 bases fitting TRBD1. The CDR3 loop spans 16 amino acids. Per germline, CDR1 MNHEY and CDR2 SVGEGT. After removal of 0 bases from V and 5 bases from J, the junction contained 3 bases not matched to a gene. Written as DNA, the CDR3 is TGTGCCAGCAGTTACTCTCCGGACAGGGGGCATCAGCCCCAGCATTTT. Its translation is CASSYSPDRGHQPQHF.

This clonotype was observed many times. This chain uses TRBV20-1 with TRBJ2-5, with D possibly matching TRBD1 (5 bases). The CDR3 runs 13 residues. V lost 1 base, J lost 5 bases, and 11 bases lay in between. CDR1 and CDR2 from the germline V gene are DFQATT and SNEGSKA (reference sequence). CDR3 nucleotide sequence: TGCAGTGCTAGAGTGGCAGGGTGGGAGACCCAGTACTTC. Its translation is CSARVAGWETQYF.

The CDR3 protein is CASSYSDQRDSPLHF. CDR3 sequence (DNA): TGTGCCAGCAGTTACTCGGACCAGAGGGATTCACCCCTCCACTTT. The rearrangement uses TRBV6-5 and TRBJ1-6; D call uncertain. Germline loops: CDR1 MNHEY, CDR2 SVGAGI. Trimming removed 0 bases at V and 8 bases at J, with 11 bases between. CDR3 length: 15 amino acids.

This clonotype was seen more than once but under ten times. The rearrangement joins TRBV29-1 to TRBJ2-4; TRBD2 might be the D (5 bases). Germline loops: CDR1 SQVTM, CDR2 ANQGSEA. Trimming shortened V by 6 bases and J by 2 bases, and 17 bases separated the two germline ends. This CDR3 is 15 amino acids long. The CDR3 is CSVAEGVWTKNIQYF. In DNA form, the CDR3 reads TGCAGCGTGGCCGAGGGAGTATGGACCAAAAACATTCAGTACTTC.

J is TRBJ2-1 and V is TRBV12-3 or TRBV12-4; 9 bases are shared with TRBD1. Trimming removed 7 bases from V and 7 bases from J; junction bases left unmatched: 11. The CDR3 covers 15 residues. CDR3 coding DNA: TGTGCCAGCAACAAGCGGGACAGGGATAAAAATGAGCAGTTCTTC. Residues: CASNKRDRDKNEQFF.

Many counts were recorded for this clonotype. The chain links TRBV23-1 to TRBJ2-5; D is possibly TRBD1 (5 bases). TRBV23-1 is known as an ORF, though its function is uncertain. The CDR3 runs to 14 residues. V was clipped by 4 bases and J by 0 bases, with 9 bases between them. CDR3 DNA sequence: TGCGCCAGCAGTCTGCAGGACAACCAAGAGACCCAGTACTTC. It is translated as CASSLQDNQETQYF.

In this sample, this clonotype turned up a few times. This chain connects TRBV24-1 to TRBJ1-1; the D gene is possibly TRBD1 (5 bases). V was trimmed by 4 bases and J by 8 bases, leaving 16 bases between them. This CDR3 spans 14 amino acids. Germline V CDR1 and CDR2: KGHDR, SFDVKD. CDR3 in amino acids: CATSDNKGPLEAFF. Here the CDR3 DNA reads TGTGCCACCAGTGACAACAAGGGGCCCCTCGAAGCTTTCTTT.

There are a few counts of this clonotype. In nucleotides, the CDR3 is TGTGCCAGCAGCTGGGACCCAAACTATGGCTACACCTTC. It encodes CASSWDPNYGYTF. The chain has TRBV13 and TRBJ1-2; maybe TRBD1 (5 bases). CDR3 length: 13 residues. The germline V gene encodes CDR1 PRHDT and CDR2 FYEKMQ (reference sequence). V was cut by 4 bases and J by 2 bases, with 8 bases left in between. Filled out from reference TRBV13 and TRBJ1-2, the complete variable domain reads AAGVIQSPRHLIKEKRETATLKCYPIPRHDTVYWYQQGPGQDPQFLISFYEKMQSDKGSIPDRFSAQQFSDYHSELNMSSLELGDSALYFCASSWDPNYGYTFGSGTRLTVV.

This clonotype was recorded at least ten times. The chain couples TRBV4-1 to TRBJ2-3; either TRBD1 or TRBD2 may supply D (5 bases each). V was shortened by 10 bases and J by 0 bases, with 20 bases between the two germline ends. This CDR3 is built from 16 residues. CDR1 is MGHRA, CDR2 YSYEKL, per germline. CDR3 protein: CATTGDGYFSTDTQYF. The CDR3 bases are TGCGCCACCACCGGGGACGGGTACTTCAGCACAGATACGCAGTATTTT.

V gene TRBV10-3 combines with J gene TRBJ2-3; 8 bases match TRBD2. The germline CDR1 and CDR2 sequences are ENHRY and SYGVKD. V lost 9 bases and J lost 8; bases outside the gene matches: 16. This CDR3 comprises 15 residues. This CDR3 is CAIKSGTRGTGTQYF. The CDR3 nucleotides are TGTGCCATTAAATCCGGGACTAGAGGTACTGGTACGCAGTATTTT.

V gene TRBV20-1 combines with J gene TRBJ1-2; D is undetermined. Germline V gene lookup returns CDR1 DFQATT and CDR2 SNEGSKA (reference sequence). Trimming removed 0 bases at V and 4 bases at J, with 6 bases between. This CDR3 region has 12 residues. The chain's CDR3 is CSARDNSYGYTF. The CDR3 nucleotides read TGCAGTGCTAGAGACAATAGCTATGGCTACACCTTC.

This clonotype was seen a handful of times. V gene TRBV4-1 combines with J gene TRBJ2-1; TRBD2 matches 10 bases. V lost 7 bases and J lost 3; bases outside the gene matches: 6. CDR1 is MGHRA and CDR2 is YSYEKL in the germline V gene. The CDR3 sequence is 15 residues long. CDR3 sequence: CASNLAGADYNEQFF. In DNA, the CDR3 is TGCGCCAGCAATCTAGCGGGGGCCGACTACAATGAGCAGTTCTTC.

This clonotype was seen more than once but under ten times. The chain combines TRBV7-9 with TRBJ1-1; D possibly corresponds to TRBD1 (6 bases). Germline CDR1 reads SEHNR; CDR2 reads FQNEAQ (reference sequence). This CDR3 contains 15 residues. V shed 4 bases and J shed 7 bases, with 19 bases lying between them. The CDR3 here is CASSSSRDMPNEAFF. DNA for the CDR3: TGTGCCAGCAGCTCGTCCCGGGACATGCCCAATGAAGCTTTCTTT.

This clonotype came up a few times. The chain links TRBV7-6 to TRBJ2-7, with no clear D. CDR3 length: 14 residues. Germline values: CDR1 SGHVS, CDR2 FNYEAQ. Trimming stripped 6 bases from V and 0 bases from J, with 12 bases between. In nucleotides, the CDR3 is TGTGCCAGCAGGCCTGGGGTTAGCTCCTACGAGCAGTACTTC. Translated: CASRPGVSSYEQYF.

This clonotype was counted ten times or more. The chain couples TRBV7-6 to TRBJ2-4, with D possibly being TRBD1 or TRBD2 (5 bases each). CDR1 is SGHVS and CDR2 is FNYEAQ in the germline V gene. There are 19 residues in the CDR3. The ends were cut back, 0 bases at V and 0 bases at J, with 18 bases in the middle. The CDR3 DNA is TGTGCCAGCAGCTTAGCCCCCAATGGGGGAAGATTAGCCAAAAACATTCAGTACTTC. Translated, it gives CASSLAPNGGRLAKNIQYF.

This clonotype was recorded at least ten times. The chain combines TRBV12-3 or TRBV12-4 with TRBJ2-7; D ambiguous. CDR3 length equals 13 residues. The V and J ends lost 3 bases and 3 bases respectively, with 9 bases between them. CDR3 nucleotides: TGTGCCAGCAGTTTTCGGCACGTCTACGAGCAGTACTTC. Its protein product is CASSFRHVYEQYF.

The gene calls are TRBV20-1 and TRBJ1-6, with 7 bases lining up with TRBD1. Germline V gene sequence: CDR1 DFQATT, CDR2 SNEGSKA (reference sequence). Trimming removed 6 bases from V and 9 bases from J; junction bases left unmatched: 5. The CDR3 runs 12 residues. The CDR3 DNA sequence: TGCAGTGCACAGACAGGGACTTCACCCCTCCACTTT. This sequence encodes CSAQTGTSPLHF.

The sample holds many counts of this clonotype. V gene TRBV3-1 combines with J gene TRBJ2-1, with 7 bases aligning to TRBD2. Germline values: CDR1 LGHDT, CDR2 YNNKEL (reference sequence). This CDR3 contains 15 residues. J gave up 8 bases and V 0 bases, and 7 bases lay outside the gene matches. CDR3 sequence: CASSQDWPGGDEQFF. In nucleotides, the CDR3 is TGTGCCAGCAGCCAAGATTGGCCGGGGGGAGATGAGCAGTTCTTC.

The rearrangement links TRBV4-2 to TRBJ1-2; D is unresolved. Trimming pared 0 bases from V and 0 bases from J, leaving 5 bases between. Germline V gene data show CDR1 as LGHNA and CDR2 as YNFKEQ. This CDR3 comprises 14 residues. The CDR3 loop reads CASSQDLANYGYTF. CDR3 DNA sequence: TGTGCCAGCAGCCAAGATCTGGCTAACTATGGCTACACCTTC.

The chain has TRBV9 and TRBJ1-2; TRBD1 matches 9 bases. The V and J ends lost 4 bases and 2 bases, in that order; junction bases with no gene match: 6. Germline loops: CDR1 SGDLS, CDR2 YYNGEE. This CDR3 has 15 residues. DNA of the CDR3: TGTGCCAGCAGCACAACCGGGACAGGGAACTATGGCTACACCTTC. It translates to CASSTTGTGNYGYTF.